This TCR beta chain was identified in a study of OX40 agonist ivuxolimab in advanced cancers. As for this clone: Its antigen is not identified.

Libraries were prepared by immunoSEQ multiplex PCR; TCRdb keeps only in-frame clonotypes and omits some of them. Of 62,000 or so clones in the sample, roughly four fifths were seen once. Whole-study results and caveats: Clones of CD4+ and CD8+ blood T cells grew by week 6 at doses of 0.1 to 3.0 mg/kg. In a subset of nonresponders, normalized T-cell clonal expansion was also low.

Germline assignment: CDR1 SGHRS and CDR2 YFSETQ. The V end lost 0 bases, the J end lost 1 base, and 7 bases lay between the germline ends. CDR3 length: 14 amino acids. Sample: CD4+ or CD8+ T cells sorted from blood, taken in a trial of the OX40 agonist ivuxolimab. This sequence joins TRBV5-1 and TRBJ1-1, with D possibly TRBD1 on 5 matching bases. This receptor was identified in an adult with an advanced solid tumor such as melanoma, head and neck, liver or kidney cancer. CDR3 bases: TGCGCCAGCAGCTTGGTCGGACAGAACACTGAAGCTTTCTTT. Translating gives CASSLVGQNTEAFF.